The present T cell receptor (beta chain) was sequenced within a study of OX40 agonist ivuxolimab in advanced cancers. General study results and limits: Expanded clones belonging to CD8+ T cells outnumbered, on average, those of CD4+. At 0.1 to 3.0 mg/kg and by week 6, clonal expansion occurred in CD4+ and CD8+ blood T cells. Low normalized T-cell clonal expansion was also seen in some nonresponders.

A remark on this clone: The antigen is undetermined.

Using immunoSEQ multiplex PCR, the repertoire was profiled, and TCRdb retains in-frame clones only, with some absent. The repertoire consists of 40,000 to 50,000 clones, with around nine tenths occurring once and the leading ten covering around 33%. The cohort excluded patients with autoimmune disease history or systemic immunosuppression. The receptor was derived from an adult with an advanced solid tumor such as melanoma, head and neck, liver or kidney cancer. The material was CD4+ or CD8+ T cells sorted from blood, obtained in a trial of the OX40 agonist ivuxolimab.

DNA for the CDR3: TGTGCCAGCAGTGAACGTGAGGGGACCTACGAGCAGTACTTC. It is translated as CASSEREGTYEQYF. The chain carries TRBV6-1 and TRBJ2-7; D may be TRBD1 or TRBD2 (5 bases each). This CDR3 has 14 amino acids. V gave up 2 bases and J gave up 2 bases, with 10 bases separating them. Germline loops: CDR1 MNHNS, CDR2 SASEGT.